One T cell receptor (beta chain) is described in this entry. Its matching antigen is unknown. The CDR3 covers 16 residues. Germline-derived CDR1 and CDR2 are SGDLS and YYNGEE. V gave up 4 bases and J gave up 0 bases, with 16 bases separating them. These data come from a study of OX40 agonist ivuxolimab in advanced cancers. Study results and limitations: Expanded peripheral T cell antigen specificity was not determined.

The table came from immunoSEQ multiplex PCR; TCRdb's copy has only in-frame clones and leaves some out. Of 65,000 to 95,000 clones detected, about 95% appear once; the ten largest clones hold around a tenth. The source was CD4+ or CD8+ T cells sorted from blood, collected in a trial of the OX40 agonist ivuxolimab. The receptor was derived from an adult with an advanced solid tumor such as melanoma, head and neck, liver or kidney cancer. This chain links TRBV9 with TRBJ1-1, with D perhaps TRBD1 (5 bases). This CDR3 reads CASSPGWGIMNTEAFF. In DNA, the CDR3 is TGTGCCAGCAGCCCGGGGTGGGGGATTATGAACACTGAAGCTTTCTTT.